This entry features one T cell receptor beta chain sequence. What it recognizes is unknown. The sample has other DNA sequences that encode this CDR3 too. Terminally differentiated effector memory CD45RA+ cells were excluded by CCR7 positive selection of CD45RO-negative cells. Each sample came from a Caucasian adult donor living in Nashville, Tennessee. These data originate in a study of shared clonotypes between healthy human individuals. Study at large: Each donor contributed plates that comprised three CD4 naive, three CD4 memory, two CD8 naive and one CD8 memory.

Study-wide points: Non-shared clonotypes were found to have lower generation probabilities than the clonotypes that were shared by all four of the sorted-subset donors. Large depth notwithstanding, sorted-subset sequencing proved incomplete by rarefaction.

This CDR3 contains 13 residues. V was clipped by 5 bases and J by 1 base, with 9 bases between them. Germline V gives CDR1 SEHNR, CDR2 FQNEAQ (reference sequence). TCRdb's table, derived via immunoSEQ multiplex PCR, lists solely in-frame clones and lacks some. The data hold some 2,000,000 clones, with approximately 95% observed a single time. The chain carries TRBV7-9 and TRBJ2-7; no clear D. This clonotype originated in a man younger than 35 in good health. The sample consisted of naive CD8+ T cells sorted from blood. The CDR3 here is CASSPPSSYEQYF. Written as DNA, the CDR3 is TGTGCCAGCAGCCCCCCATCGTCCTACGAGCAGTACTTC.